This T cell receptor (beta chain) was identified during a study of T cells after yellow fever vaccination. This clonotype occurred many times. Its antigen is undetermined. General study points: Most primary-vaccination clones reappeared after the booster (more than 95% CD4, about 87% CD8). Peak timing came faster in the weaker secondary response, day 5 versus 15. Abundant clonotypes (contaminants from the bulk population) could be present in FACS-sorted repertoires.

J lost 0 bases, V lost 6 bases, and 5 bases had no gene match. CDR3 length: 13 amino acids. The germline CDR1 and CDR2 sequences are DFQATT and SNEGSKA (reference sequence). Conversion of TCR transcripts into cDNA relied on 5'RACE template switching, which added a universal primer site and UMIs. One entry per CDR3 protein, called by TCRdb with MiXCR from the 5' RACE reads. This sample has 350,000 or so distinct CDR3 sequences; roughly 8.3% occur once, and the top ten carry roughly 15%. The material sequenced was PBMCs, taken 45 days after the first yellow fever vaccination. The clonotype was recovered from a man aged 18-30 years who received the YFV17D yellow fever vaccine. This chain uses TRBV20-1 with TRBJ2-7; TRBD1 matches at 7 bases. The DNA of the CDR3 is TGCAGTGCGGTCAGGGGGTTCTCCTACGAGCAGTACTTC. It codes for CSAVRGFSYEQYF.